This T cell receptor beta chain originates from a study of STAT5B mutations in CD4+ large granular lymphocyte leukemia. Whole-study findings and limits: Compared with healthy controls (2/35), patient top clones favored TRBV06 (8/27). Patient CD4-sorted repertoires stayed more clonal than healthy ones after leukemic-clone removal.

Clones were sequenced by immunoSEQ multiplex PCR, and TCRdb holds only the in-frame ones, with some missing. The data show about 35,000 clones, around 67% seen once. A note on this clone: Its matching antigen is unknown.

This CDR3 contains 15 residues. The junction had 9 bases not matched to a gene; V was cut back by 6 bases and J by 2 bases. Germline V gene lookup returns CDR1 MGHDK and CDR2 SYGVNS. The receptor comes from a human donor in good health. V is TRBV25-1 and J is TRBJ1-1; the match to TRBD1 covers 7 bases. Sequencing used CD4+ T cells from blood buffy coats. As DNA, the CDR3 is TGTGCCAGCAGAGGACAGGTTCATTTCAACACTGAAGCTTTCTTT. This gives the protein CASRGQVHFNTEAFF.